The present entry profiles one T cell receptor (beta chain) with its context. This sample stems from a study of T cell changes during pregnancy in multiple sclerosis. The J segment lost 2 bases and the V segment lost 7 bases, leaving 10 bases of the junction unmatched. The length of the CDR3 is 16 residues. Germline lookup yields CDR1 PRHDT and CDR2 FYEKMQ (reference sequence). Assay: immunoSEQ multiplex PCR; the TCRdb copy retains only in-frame clones and omits some. The repertoire holds about 37,000 clones, with about 89% as singletons. The specimen comprised CD4+ T cells from peripheral blood mononuclear cells, sampled in the third trimester of pregnancy. The rearrangement uses TRBV13 and TRBJ2-5, with 10 bases matching TRBD2. This sequence was found in a female donor in good health, enrolled as a control in a pregnancy study. The CDR3 DNA follows: TGTGCCAGCAAACAGTGGACTAGCGGAACGCAAGAGACCCAGTACTTC. This gives the protein CASKQWTSGTQETQYF.